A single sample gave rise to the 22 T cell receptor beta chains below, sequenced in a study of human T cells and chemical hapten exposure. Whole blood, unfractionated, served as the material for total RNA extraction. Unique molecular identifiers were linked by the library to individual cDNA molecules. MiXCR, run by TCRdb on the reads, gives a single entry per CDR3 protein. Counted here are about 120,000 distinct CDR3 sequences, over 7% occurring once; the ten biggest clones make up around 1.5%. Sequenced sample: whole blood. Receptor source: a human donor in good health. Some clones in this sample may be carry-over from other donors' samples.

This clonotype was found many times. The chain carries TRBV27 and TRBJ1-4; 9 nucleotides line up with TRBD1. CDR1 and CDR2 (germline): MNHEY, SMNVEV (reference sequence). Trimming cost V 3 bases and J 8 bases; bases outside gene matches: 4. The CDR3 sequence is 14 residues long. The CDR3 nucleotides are TGTGCCAGCAGTTTTAGACAGGGGGGCGAAAAACTGTTTTTT. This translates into CASSFRQGGEKLFF. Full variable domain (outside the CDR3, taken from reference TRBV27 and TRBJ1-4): EAQVTQNPRYLITVTGKKLTVTCSQNMNHEYMSWYRQDPGLGLRQIYYSMNVEVTDKGDVPEGYKVSRKEKRNFPLILESPSPNQTSLYFCASSFRQGGEKLFFGSGTQLSVL.

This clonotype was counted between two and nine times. CDR3 protein: CASSSGRSNTEAFF. The CDR3 region has the DNA TGTGCCAGCAGCTCCGGGCGATCCAACACTGAAGCTTTCTTT. The rearrangement joins TRBV7-9 to TRBJ1-1; D is undetermined. This CDR3 comprises 14 residues. Germline V gene lookup returns CDR1 SEHNR and CDR2 FQNEAQ (reference sequence). The ends were cut back, 4 bases at V and 2 bases at J, with 11 bases in the middle. The full variable domain, in which reference TRBV7-9 and TRBJ1-1 provide the parts outside the CDR3, is DTGVSQNPRHKITKRGQNVTFRCDPISEHNRLYWYRQTLGQGPEFLTYFQNEAQLEKSRLLSDRFSAERPKGSFSTLEIQRTEQGDSAMYLCASSSGRSNTEAFFGQGTRLTVV.

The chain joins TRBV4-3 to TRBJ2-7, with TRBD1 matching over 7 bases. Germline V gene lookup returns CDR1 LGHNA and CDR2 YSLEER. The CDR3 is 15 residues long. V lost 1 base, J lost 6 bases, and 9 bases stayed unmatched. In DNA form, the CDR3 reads TGCGCCAGCAGCCAAGTGACAGGGTCTTTCTCCGAGCAGTACTTC. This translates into CASSQVTGSFSEQYF.

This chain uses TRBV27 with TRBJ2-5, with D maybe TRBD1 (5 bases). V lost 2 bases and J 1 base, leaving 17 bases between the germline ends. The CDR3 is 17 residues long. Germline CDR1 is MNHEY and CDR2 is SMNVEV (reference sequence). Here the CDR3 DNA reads TGTGCCAGCAGTTTACTCTCAGGGTCGTATCCCCAAGAGACCCAGTACTTC. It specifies CASSLLSGSYPQETQYF.

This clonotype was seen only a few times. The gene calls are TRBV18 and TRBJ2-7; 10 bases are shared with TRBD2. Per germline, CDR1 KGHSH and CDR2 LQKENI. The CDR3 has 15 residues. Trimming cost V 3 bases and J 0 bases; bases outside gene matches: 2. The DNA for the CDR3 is TGTGCCAGCTCACCCGGACTAGCGGCCTCCTACGAGCAGTACTTC. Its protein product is CASSPGLAASYEQYF.

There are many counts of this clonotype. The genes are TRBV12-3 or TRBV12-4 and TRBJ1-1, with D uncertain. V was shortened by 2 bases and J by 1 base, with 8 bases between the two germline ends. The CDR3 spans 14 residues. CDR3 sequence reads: CASSLWTENTEAFF. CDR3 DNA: TGTGCCAGCAGTTTATGGACGGAGAACACTGAAGCTTTCTTT.

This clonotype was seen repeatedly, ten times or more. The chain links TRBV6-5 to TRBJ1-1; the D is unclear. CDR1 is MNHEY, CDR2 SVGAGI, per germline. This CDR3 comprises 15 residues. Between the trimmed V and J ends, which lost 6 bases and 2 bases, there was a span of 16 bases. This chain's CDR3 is CASRKDGRTNTEAFF. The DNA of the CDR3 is TGTGCCAGCAGAAAGGACGGCCGTACCAACACTGAAGCTTTCTTT.

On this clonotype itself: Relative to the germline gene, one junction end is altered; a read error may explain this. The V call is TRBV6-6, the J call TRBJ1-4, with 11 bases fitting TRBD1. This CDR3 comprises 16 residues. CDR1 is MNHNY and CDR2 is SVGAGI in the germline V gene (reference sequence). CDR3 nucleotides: TGTGCCAGCAGTACGGACAGGGGGCGCGAGAATGAAGAACTGTTTTTT. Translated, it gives CASSTDRGRENEELFF.

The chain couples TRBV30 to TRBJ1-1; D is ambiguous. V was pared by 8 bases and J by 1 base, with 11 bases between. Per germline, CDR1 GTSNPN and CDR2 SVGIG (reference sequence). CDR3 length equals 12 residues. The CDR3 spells CAAKTGNTEAFF. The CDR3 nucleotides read TGTGCCGCTAAAACCGGGAACACTGAAGCTTTCTTT.

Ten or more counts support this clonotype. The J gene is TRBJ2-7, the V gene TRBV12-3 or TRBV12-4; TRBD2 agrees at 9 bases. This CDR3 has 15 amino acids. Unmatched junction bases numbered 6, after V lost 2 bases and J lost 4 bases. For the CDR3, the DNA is TGTGCCAGCAGTTTACGAGCGGGGGGCGGGTACGAGCAGTACTTC. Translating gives CASSLRAGGGYEQYF.

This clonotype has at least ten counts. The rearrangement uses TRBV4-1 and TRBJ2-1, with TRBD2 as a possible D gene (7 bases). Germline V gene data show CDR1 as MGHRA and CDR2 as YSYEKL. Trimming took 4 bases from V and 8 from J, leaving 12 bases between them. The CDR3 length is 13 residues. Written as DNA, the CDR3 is TGCGCCAGCAGCCTAGGAGGGGGGGATGAGCAGTTCTTC. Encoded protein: CASSLGGGDEQFF.

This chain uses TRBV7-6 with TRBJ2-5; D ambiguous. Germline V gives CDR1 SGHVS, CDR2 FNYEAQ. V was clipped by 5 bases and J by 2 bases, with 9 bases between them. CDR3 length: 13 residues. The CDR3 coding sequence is TGTGCCAGCAGCCGATTTACACAAGAGACCCAGTACTTC. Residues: CASSRFTQETQYF.

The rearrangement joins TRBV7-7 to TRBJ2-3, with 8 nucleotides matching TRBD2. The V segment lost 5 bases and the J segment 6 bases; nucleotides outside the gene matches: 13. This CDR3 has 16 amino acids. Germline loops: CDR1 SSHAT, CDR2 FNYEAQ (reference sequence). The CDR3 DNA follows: TGTGCCAGCAGCGTCGGGACTAGTAGGGAGTCGGATACGCAGTATTTT. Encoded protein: CASSVGTSRESDTQYF. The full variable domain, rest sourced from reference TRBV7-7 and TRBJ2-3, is GAGVSQSPRYKVTKRGQDVTLRCDPISSHATLYWYQQALGQGPEFLTYFNYEAQPDKSGLPSDRFSAERPEGSISTLTIQRTEQRDSAMYRCASSVGTSRESDTQYFGPGTRLTVL.

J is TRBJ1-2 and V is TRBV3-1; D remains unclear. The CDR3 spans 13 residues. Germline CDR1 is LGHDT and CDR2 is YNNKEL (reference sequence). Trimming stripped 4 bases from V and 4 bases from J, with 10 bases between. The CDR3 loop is CASSRPGPYGYTF. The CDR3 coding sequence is TGTGCCAGCAGCCGTCCGGGCCCCTATGGCTACACCTTC.

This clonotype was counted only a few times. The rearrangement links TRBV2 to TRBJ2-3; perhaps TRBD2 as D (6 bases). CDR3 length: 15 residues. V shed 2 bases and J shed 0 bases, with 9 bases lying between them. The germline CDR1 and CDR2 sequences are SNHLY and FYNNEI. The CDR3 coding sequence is TGTGCCAGCAGTGAAAGGCGGGAAAGCACAGATACGCAGTATTTT. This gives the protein CASSERRESTDTQYF.

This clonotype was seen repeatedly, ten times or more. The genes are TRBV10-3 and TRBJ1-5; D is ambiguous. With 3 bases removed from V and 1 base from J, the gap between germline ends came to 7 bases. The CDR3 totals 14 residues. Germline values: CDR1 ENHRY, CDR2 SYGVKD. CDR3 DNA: TGTGCCATCAGTGAAGTGGGGAGCAATCAGCCCCAGCATTTT. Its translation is CAISEVGSNQPQHF.

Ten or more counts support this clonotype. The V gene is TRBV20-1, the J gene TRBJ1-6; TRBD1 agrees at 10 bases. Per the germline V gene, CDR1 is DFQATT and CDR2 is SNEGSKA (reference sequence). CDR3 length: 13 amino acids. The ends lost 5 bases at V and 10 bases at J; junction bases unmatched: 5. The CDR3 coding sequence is TGCAGTGCTGCGGGACAGGGGAGGTCACCCCTCCACTTT. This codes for CSAAGQGRSPLHF.

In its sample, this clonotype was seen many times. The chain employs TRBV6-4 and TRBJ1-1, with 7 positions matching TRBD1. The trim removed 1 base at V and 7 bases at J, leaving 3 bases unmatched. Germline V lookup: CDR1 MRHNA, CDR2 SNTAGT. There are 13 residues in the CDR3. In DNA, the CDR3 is TGTGCCAGCAGTGACTTTTCAGGGGGTGAAGCTTTCTTT. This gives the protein CASSDFSGGEAFF.

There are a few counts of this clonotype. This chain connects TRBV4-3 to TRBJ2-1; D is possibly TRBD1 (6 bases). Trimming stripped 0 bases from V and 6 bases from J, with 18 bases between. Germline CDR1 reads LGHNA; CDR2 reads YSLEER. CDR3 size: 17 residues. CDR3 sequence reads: CASSQENPRQGSNEQFF. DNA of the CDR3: TGCGCCAGCAGCCAAGAGAATCCCCGCCAGGGGTCCAATGAGCAGTTCTTC.

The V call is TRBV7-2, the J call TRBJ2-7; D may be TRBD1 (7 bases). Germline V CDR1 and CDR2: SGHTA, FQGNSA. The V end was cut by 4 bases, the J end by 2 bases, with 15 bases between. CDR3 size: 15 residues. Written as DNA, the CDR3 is TGTGCCAGCAGCTCTGGCGGGGACAGAACCTACGAGCAGTACTTC. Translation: CASSSGGDRTYEQYF.

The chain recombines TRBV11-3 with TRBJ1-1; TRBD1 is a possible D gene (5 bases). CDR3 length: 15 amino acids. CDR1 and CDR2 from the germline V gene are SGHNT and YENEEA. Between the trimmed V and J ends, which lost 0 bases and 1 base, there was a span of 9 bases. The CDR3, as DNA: TGTGCCAGCAGCTTAGATGCAGGGCCGAACACTGAAGCTTTCTTT. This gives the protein CASSLDAGPNTEAFF.

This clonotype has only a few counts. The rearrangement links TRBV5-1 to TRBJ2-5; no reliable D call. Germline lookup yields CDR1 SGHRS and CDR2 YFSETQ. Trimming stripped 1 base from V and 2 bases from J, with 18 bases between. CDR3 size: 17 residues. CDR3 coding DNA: TGCGCCAGCAGCTTGATTAGGGCAGGTGAACCTCAAGAGACCCAGTACTTC. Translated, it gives CASSLIRAGEPQETQYF.